This is a list of T cell receptor beta chains from one sample in a study of T cell changes during pregnancy in multiple sclerosis. TCRdb keeps only in-frame clones here, not all; method: immunoSEQ multiplex PCR. The data hold about 83,000 clones, with more than 90% observed a single time. Sequencing used peripheral blood, obtained in the second trimester of pregnancy. These receptors all stem from a female donor with multiple sclerosis, enrolled in a pregnancy study. CDR3s leave out the opening cysteine and the closing phenylalanine or tryptophan. A row's size may be missing; if present it is once, few, many or a size class.

>NA|TRBJ2-7|TRBV2
ASSPFRTSGGSSYEQY
>few|TRBJ2-1|TRBV6-5
ASSRQRDNEQF
>NA|TRBJ1-1|TRBV30
ALRGGTEAF
>NA|TRBJ2-6|TRBV6-6
ASSAQGAGANVLT
>NA|TRBJ2-3|TRBV27
ASSSGTRGTDTQY
>NA|TRBJ2-7|TRBV27
ASSSGGHEQY
>NA|TRBJ2-3|TRBV18
ASSPAAPGGTDTQY
>once|TRBJ2-4|TRBV7-2
ASTLGWGGRAGNIQY
>once|TRBJ2-3|TRBV13
ASSRAELRTDTQY
>NA|TRBJ2-7|TRBV4-1
ASSQGSAGREQY
>NA|TRBJ1-1|TRBV4-2
ASSRISVGGDTEAF
>NA|TRBJ1-2|TRBV2
ASSGTGPGGYT
>NA|TRBJ2-2|TRBV28
ASSWGDTGELF
>NA|TRBJ1-2|TRBV5-4
ASSLGRNYGYT
>NA|TRBJ2-7|TRBV6-6
ASSRLLGASSYEQY
>few|TRBJ1-1|TRBV28
ASTVQMNTEAF
>NA|TRBJ2-1|TRBV27
ASRTLALDEQF
>NA|TRBJ2-2|TRBV7-9
ASSSPPRLKDTGELF
>NA|TRBJ2-1|TRBV5-1
ASSAPTGASSYNEQF
>NA|TRBJ1-1|TRBV20-1
SFVMNTEAF
>NA|TRBJ2-7|TRBV19
ASRNRGQVEQY
>NA|TRBJ2-7|TRBV6-5
ASSSSGTGSHEQY
>NA|TRBJ1-1|TRBV28
ASSLGGRGKDTEAF
>NA|TRBJ2-7|TRBV7-2
ASSLGSGYEQY
>NA|TRBJ2-3|TRBV25-1
ASSAPGLAVNTQY
>NA|TRBJ2-3|TRBV7-3
ATSAEPGQITDTQY
>NA|TRBJ2-1|TRBV9
ASSVVAGGHNEQF
>NA|TRBJ2-1|TRBV13
ASSLGPSGRSNEQF
>NA|TRBJ2-3|TRBV10-1
ASSDELVRGEYADTQY
>once|TRBJ1-5|TRBV18
ASFTGGFSRLKQNSNQPQH
>NA|TRBJ2-7|TRBV25-1
ASRAGISEQY
>NA|TRBJ2-7|TRBV7-6
ASNGGSGVSYEQY
>few|TRBJ1-5|TRBV19
ASSMHSPNQPQH
>NA|TRBJ2-1|TRBV5-1
ASSPLAGVGGIYNEQF
>NA|TRBJ2-7|TRBV19
ASSAGGANYEQY
>NA|TRBJ1-1|TRBV6-5
ASSYKGTGGTEAF
>few|TRBJ1-5|TRBV6-5
ASRRQTNQPQH
>NA|TRBJ1-5|TRBV15
ATSWSRDREDFNQPQH
>NA|TRBJ2-1|TRBV7-2
ASSPRARLAGDHYNEQF
>NA|TRBJ2-3|TRBV6-4
ASSEAGGGDTQY
>NA|TRBJ2-3|TRBV15
ATSRTLAASSTDTQY
>NA|TRBJ2-7|TRBV27
ASSLNSGAYEQY
>NA|TRBJ2-5|TRBV5-1
ASSRLGGDLGETQY
>NA|TRBJ2-5|TRBV5-1
ASSPGFLGETQY
>NA|TRBJ2-7|TRBV7-9
ASSDRTSGTRSYEQY
>NA|TRBJ2-5|TRBV21-1
ASSKGLGQETQY
>NA|TRBJ1-1|TRBV9
ASSAKPGHWNTEAF
>NA|TRBJ1-1|TRBV15
AARGQGNTEAF
>NA|TRBJ2-1|TRBV19
ASSIGHGGSSYNEQF
>NA|TRBJ2-1|TRBV7-2
ASSSLGAGVFNEQF